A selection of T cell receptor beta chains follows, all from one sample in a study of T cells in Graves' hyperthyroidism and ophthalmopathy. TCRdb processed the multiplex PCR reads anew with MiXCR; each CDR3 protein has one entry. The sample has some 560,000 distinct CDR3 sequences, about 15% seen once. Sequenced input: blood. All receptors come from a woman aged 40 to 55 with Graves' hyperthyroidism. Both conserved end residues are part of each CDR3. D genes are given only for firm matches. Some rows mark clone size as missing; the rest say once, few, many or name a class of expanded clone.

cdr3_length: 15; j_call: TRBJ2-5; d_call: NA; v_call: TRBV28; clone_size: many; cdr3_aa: CASSEYRTPGETQYF; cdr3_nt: TGTGCCAGCAGTGAATACCGGACACCAGGGGAGACCCAGTACTTC
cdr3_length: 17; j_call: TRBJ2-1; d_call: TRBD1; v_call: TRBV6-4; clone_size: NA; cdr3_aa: CASSDNPGTGIYNEQFF; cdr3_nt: TGTGCCAGCAGTGACAATCCCGGGACAGGGATCTACAATGAGCAGTTCTTC
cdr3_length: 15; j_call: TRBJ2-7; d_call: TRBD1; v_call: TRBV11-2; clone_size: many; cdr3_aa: CASSPGTGPSYEQYF; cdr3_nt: TGTGCCAGCAGCCCGGGGACAGGGCCCTCCTACGAGCAGTACTTC
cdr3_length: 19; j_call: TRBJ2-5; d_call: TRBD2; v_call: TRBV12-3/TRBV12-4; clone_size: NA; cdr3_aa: CASSLDTRTSGTMLGTQYF; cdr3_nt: TGTGCCAGCAGTTTAGACACCAGGACTAGCGGGACGATGCTGGGGACCCAGTACTTC
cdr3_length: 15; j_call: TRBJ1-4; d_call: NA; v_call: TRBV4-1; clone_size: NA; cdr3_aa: CASSQGASPSEKLFF; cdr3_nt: TGCGCCAGCAGCCAGGGGGCCTCCCCTAGTGAAAAACTGTTTTTT
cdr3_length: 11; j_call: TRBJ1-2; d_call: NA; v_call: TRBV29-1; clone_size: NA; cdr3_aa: CSVFSDYGYTF; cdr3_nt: TGCAGCGTTTTCTCGGACTATGGCTACACCTTC
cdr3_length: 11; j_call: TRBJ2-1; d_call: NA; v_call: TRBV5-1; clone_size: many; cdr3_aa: CASSSDHEQFF; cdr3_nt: TGCGCCAGCAGCTCGGATCATGAGCAGTTCTTC
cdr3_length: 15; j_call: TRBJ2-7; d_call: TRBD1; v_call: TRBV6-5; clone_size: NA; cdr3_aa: CASSYTDRAHYEQYF; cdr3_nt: TGTGCCAGCAGTTACACCGACAGGGCCCACTACGAGCAGTACTTC
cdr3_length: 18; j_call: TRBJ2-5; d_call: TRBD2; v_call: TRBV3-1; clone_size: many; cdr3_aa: CASSPRTSGRANRETQYF; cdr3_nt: TGTGCCAGCAGCCCGCGGACTAGCGGGAGGGCGAATAGAGAGACCCAGTACTTC
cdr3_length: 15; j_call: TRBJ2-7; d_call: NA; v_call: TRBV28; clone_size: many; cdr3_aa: CASRSSDGITYEQYF; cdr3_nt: TGTGCCAGCAGATCTTCGGACGGAATCACCTACGAGCAGTACTTC
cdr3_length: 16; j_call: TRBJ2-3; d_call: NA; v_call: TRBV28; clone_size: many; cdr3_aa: CASSKLGVPSTDTQYF; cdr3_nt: TGTGCCAGCAGTAAGCTGGGAGTGCCTAGCACAGATACGCAGTATTTT
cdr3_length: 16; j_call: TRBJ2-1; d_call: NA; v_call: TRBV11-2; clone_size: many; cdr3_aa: CASSSSEGQLNNEQFF; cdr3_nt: TGTGCCAGCAGCTCCTCCGAGGGGCAGCTTAACAATGAGCAGTTCTTC
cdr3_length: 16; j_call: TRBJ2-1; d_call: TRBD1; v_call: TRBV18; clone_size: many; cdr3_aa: CASSPGDRGLNNEQFF; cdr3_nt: TGTGCCAGCTCCCCCGGGGACAGGGGACTAAACAATGAGCAGTTCTTC
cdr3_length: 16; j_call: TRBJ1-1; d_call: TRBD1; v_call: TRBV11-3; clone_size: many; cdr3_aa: CASSLGTGGMNTEAFF; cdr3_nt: TGTGCCAGCAGCTTAGGGACAGGGGGCATGAACACTGAAGCTTTCTTT
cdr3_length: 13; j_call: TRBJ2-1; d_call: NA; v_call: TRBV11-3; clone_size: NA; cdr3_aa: CASSPGDRNEQFF; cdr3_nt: TGTGCCAGCAGCCCCGGGGACCGCAATGAGCAGTTCTTC
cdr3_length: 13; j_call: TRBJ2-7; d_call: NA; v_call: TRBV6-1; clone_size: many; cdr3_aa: CASSYDETYEQYF; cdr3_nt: TGTGCCAGCAGTTATGACGAGACCTACGAGCAGTACTTC
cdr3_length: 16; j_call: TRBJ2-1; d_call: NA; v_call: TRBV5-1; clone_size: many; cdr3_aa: CASSRVENIATNEQFF; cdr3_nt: TGCGCCAGCAGCCGGGTGGAGAATATAGCGACCAATGAGCAGTTCTTC
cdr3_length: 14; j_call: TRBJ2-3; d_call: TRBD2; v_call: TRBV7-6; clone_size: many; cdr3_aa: CASSGGSDIDTQYF; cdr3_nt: TGTGCCAGCAGTGGCGGGAGCGATATAGATACGCAGTATTTT
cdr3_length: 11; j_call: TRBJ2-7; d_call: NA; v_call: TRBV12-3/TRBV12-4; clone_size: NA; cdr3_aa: CASSQGTEQYF; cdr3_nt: TGTGCCAGCAGTCAAGGGACAGAGCAGTACTTC
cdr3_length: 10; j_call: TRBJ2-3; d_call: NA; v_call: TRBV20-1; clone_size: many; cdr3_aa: CSVRWDTQYF; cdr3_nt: TGCAGTGTTAGATGGGATACGCAGTATTTT
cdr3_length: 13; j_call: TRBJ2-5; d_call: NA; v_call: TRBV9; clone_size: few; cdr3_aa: CASSGQNIETQYF; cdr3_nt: TGTGCCAGCAGCGGACAGAATATCGAGACCCAGTACTTC
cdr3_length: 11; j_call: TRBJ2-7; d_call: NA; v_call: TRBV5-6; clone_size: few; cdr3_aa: CASSLSAEQYF; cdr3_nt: TGTGCCAGCAGCCTATCTGCCGAGCAGTACTTC
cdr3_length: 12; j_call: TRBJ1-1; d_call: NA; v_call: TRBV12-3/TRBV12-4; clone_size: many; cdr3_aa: CASSAGGFEAFF; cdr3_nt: TGTGCCAGCAGTGCCGGGGGTTTTGAAGCTTTCTTT
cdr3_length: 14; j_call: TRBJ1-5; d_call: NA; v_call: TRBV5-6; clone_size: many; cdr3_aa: CASSYQRGNQPQHF; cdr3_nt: TGTGCCAGCAGCTACCAAAGGGGCAATCAGCCCCAGCATTTT
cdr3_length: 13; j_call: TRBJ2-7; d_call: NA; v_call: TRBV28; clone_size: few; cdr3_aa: CASSLFGGYEQHF; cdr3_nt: TGTGCCAGCAGTTTATTTGGGGGTTACGAGCAGCACTTC
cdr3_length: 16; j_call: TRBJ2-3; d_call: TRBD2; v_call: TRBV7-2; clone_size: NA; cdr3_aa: CASSLKAGVGTDTQYF; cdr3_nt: TGTGCCAGCAGCTTAAAAGCGGGAGTTGGGACAGATACGCAGTATTTT
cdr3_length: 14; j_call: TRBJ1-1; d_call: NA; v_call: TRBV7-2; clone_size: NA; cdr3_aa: CASSPPGQGTEAFF; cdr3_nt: TGTGCCAGCAGCCCCCCCGGGCAGGGCACTGAAGCTTTCTTT
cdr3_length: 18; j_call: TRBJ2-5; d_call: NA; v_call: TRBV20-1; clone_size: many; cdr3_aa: CSARVTGGLSGRQETQYF; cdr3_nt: TGCAGTGCTAGAGTTACAGGGGGCTTAAGCGGGAGACAAGAGACCCAGTACTTC
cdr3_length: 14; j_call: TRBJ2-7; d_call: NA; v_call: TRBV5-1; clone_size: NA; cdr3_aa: CASSLVTGTYEQYF; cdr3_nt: TGCGCCAGCAGCTTGGTAACAGGGACCTACGAGCAGTACTTC
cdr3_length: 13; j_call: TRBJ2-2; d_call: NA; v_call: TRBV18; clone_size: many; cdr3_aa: CASSPRETGELFF; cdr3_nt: TGTGCCAGCTCACCACGGGAGACAGGGGAGCTGTTTTTT
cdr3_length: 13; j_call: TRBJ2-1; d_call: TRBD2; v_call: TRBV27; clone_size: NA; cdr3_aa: CAAGLGLANEQFF; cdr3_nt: TGTGCCGCCGGACTAGGGTTGGCGAATGAGCAGTTCTTC
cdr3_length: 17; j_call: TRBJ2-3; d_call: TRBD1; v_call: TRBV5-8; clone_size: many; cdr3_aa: CASSSHGTGELKDTQYF; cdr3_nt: TGTGCCAGCAGCAGTCATGGGACAGGGGAACTCAAAGATACGCAGTATTTT
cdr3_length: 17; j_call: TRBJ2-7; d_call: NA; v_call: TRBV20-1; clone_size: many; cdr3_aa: CSASGRQPRGSSYEQYF; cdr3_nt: TGCAGTGCTAGTGGAAGGCAGCCTCGTGGGAGCTCCTACGAGCAGTACTTC
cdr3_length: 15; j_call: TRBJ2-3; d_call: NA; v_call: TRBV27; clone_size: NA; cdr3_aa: CASSQTTGARGAQYF; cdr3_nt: TGTGCCAGCAGCCAGACCACAGGGGCGCGCGGGGCGCAGTATTTT
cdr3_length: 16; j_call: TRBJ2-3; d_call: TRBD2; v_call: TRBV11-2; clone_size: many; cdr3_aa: CASSLELAGFTDTQYF; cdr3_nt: TGTGCCAGCAGCTTAGAACTAGCGGGTTTTACAGATACGCAGTATTTT
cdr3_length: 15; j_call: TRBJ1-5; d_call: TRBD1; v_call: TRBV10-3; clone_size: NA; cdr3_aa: CAISQDRGGGQPQHF; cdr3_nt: TGTGCCATCAGCCAAGACAGGGGTGGAGGTCAGCCCCAGCATTTT
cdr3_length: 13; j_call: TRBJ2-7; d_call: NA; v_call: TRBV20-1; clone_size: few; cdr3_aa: CSARDSLGVEQYF; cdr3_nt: TGCAGTGCTAGAGATTCTTTGGGGGTCGAGCAGTACTTC
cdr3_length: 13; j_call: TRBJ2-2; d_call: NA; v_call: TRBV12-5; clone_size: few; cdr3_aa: CASGYMGTGELFF; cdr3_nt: TGTGCTAGTGGTTATATGGGGACCGGGGAGCTGTTTTTT
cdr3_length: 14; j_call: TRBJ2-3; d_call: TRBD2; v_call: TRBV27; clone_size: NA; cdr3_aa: CASSLSTSGFTQYF; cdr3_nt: TGTGCCAGCAGTTTATCGACTAGCGGGTTTACGCAGTATTTT
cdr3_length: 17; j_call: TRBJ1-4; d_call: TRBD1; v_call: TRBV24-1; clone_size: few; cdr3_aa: CATSAGTGSLRNEKLFF; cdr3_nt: TGTGCCACCAGTGCCGGGACAGGGTCCCTTCGTAATGAAAAACTGTTTTTT
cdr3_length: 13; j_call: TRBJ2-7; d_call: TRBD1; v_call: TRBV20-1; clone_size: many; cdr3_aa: CSAGDRGNYEQYF; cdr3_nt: TGCAGTGCGGGAGACAGGGGTAATTACGAGCAGTACTTC
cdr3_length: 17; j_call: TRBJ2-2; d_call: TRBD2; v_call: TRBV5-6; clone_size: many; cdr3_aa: CASSLGLAGGNTGELFF; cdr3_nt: TGTGCCAGCAGCCTGGGACTAGCGGGAGGCAACACCGGGGAGCTGTTTTTT
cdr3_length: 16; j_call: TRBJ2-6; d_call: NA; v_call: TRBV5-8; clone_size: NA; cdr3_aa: CASRSSGHSGANVLTF; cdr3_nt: TGTGCCAGCAGGTCCTCTGGCCACTCTGGGGCCAACGTCCTGACTTTC
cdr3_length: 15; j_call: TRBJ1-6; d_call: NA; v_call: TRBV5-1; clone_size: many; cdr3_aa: CASSLDDGLNSPLHF; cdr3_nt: TGCGCCAGCAGCTTGGACGACGGGCTAAATTCACCCCTCCACTTT
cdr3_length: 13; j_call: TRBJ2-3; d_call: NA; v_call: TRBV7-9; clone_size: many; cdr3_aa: CASRDGSTDTQYF; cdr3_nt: TGTGCCAGCAGAGACGGGAGCACAGATACGCAGTATTTT
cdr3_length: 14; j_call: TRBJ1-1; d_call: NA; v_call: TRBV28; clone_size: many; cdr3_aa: CASSPDRPTRGAFF; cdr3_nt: TGTGCCAGCAGTCCGGACCGACCCACTAGGGGAGCTTTCTTT
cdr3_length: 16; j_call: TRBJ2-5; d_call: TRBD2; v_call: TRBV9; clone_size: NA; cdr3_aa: CASSVAAGVGQETQYF; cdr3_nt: TGTGCCAGCAGCGTAGCGGCGGGAGTGGGGCAAGAGACCCAGTACTTC
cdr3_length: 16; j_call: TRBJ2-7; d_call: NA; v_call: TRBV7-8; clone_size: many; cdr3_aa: CASSLDAGTLSYEQYF; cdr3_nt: TGTGCCAGCAGCTTAGACGCCGGGACACTCTCCTACGAGCAGTACTTC
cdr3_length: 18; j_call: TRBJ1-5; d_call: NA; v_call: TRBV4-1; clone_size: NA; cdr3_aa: CASSLAGEAGGSNQPQHF; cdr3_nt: TGCGCCAGCAGCCTAGCAGGTGAGGCGGGTGGGAGCAATCAGCCCCAGCATTTT
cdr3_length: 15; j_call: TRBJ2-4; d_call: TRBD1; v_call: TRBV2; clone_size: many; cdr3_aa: CASRTGTGGENIQYF; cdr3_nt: TGTGCCAGCAGAACCGGGACAGGGGGTGAAAACATTCAGTACTTC
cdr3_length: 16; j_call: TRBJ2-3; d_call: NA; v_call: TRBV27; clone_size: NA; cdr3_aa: CASAYIGVLGTDTQYF; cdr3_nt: TGTGCCAGCGCTTACATTGGGGTTTTGGGAACAGATACGCAGTATTTT
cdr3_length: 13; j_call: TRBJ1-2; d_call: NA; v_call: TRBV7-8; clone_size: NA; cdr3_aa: CASSFGGRNGYTF; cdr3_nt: TGTGCCAGCAGCTTCGGGGGGAGAAATGGCTACACCTTC
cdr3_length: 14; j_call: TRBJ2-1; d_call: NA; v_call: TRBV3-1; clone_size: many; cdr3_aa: CASSQRTVSDEQFF; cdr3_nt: TGTGCCAGCAGCCAACGGACAGTAAGCGATGAGCAGTTCTTC
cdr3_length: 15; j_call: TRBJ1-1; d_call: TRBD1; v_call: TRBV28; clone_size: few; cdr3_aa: CASITGQGKNTEAFF; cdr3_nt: TGTGCCAGCATCACCGGACAGGGGAAGAACACTGAAGCTTTCTTT